This T cell receptor beta chain was captured in a study of T cell repertoires in cytomegalovirus infection. Study details: The authors used CMV epitopes that were HLA-C-restricted (recently identified) and HLA-B-restricted (well studied). Public TCR beta signature analysis indicated the presence of both CMV infection and matching HLA type.

TCRdb reprocessed the reads via MiXCR and lists one record per CDR3 protein. Among hundreds of thousands of distinct CDR3 sequences listed, 25% to 30% were seen once. Study outcomes and limitations: The cumulative frequency of public TCR beta families identified carriers of CMV plus the relevant HLA. It was HLA-C-restricted CMV-specific TCR beta clonotypes that dominated the response ex vivo.

This clonotype was counted only a few times. Its antigen is still unknown. The clonotype originates from a human donor in good health (CMV status not recorded). Some clones in this sample may be carry-over from other donors' samples. The sample consisted of cultured PBMCs, taken from culture after CMV antigen stimulation.

The DNA for the CDR3 is TGTGCCACCAGCGAGGAGGGTCGGCCTGAAGCTTTCTTT. It translates to CATSEEGRPEAFF. V is TRBV24-1 and J is TRBJ1-1; D is unclear. V was trimmed by 7 bases and J by 6 bases, leaving 14 bases between them. Germline assignment: CDR1 KGHDR and CDR2 SFDVKD. The CDR3 is made up of 13 amino acids.